Given below is one T cell receptor (beta chain) in context. These data are taken from a study of T cell changes during pregnancy in multiple sclerosis. Losses at the gene ends were 4 bases for V and 5 bases for J; bases not matched to a gene: 6. Germline V gives CDR1 SGHTA, CDR2 FQGTGA. The CDR3 is 15 residues long. Profiled with immunoSEQ multiplex PCR; TCRdb holds only in-frame clones, not every one. Of 35,000 to 45,000 clones listed, more than 70% are singletons. The TCR comes from a female donor with multiple sclerosis, enrolled in a pregnancy study. Specimen: CD8+ T cells from peripheral blood mononuclear cells, collected in the first trimester of pregnancy. This chain connects TRBV7-3 to TRBJ2-1; 9 nucleotides match TRBD2. CDR3 nucleotides: TGTGCCAGCAGCTCCGCGGGGGGGCTGAACAATGAGCAGTTCTTC. Its translation: CASSSAGGLNNEQFF.